This T cell receptor (beta chain) appears in the sequencing data of a study of T cell repertoires in cytomegalovirus infection. Turning to the study itself: Use of recently identified HLA-C-restricted and well-studied HLA-B-restricted CMV epitopes was part of the study. Public TCR beta signatures provided an indication of both CMV infection and a matching HLA type. Study-wide points: There were HLA-C-restricted CMV-specific TCR beta clonotypes dominating the ex vivo response. Cumulated frequencies of public TCR beta families served to identify carriers of CMV plus the relevant HLA.

Each CDR3 protein is one row after TCRdb ran MiXCR on the reads. The sample records approximately 990,000 distinct CDR3 sequences, roughly 31% being singletons. Regarding this clonotype: Its antigen remains unidentified. This could be a read error, since a much larger clone is one nucleotide away.

This CDR3 has 16 residues. V shed 6 bases, J shed 0 bases, and the junction held 10 bases outside the gene matches. Specimen: cultured CD8+ T cells from PBMCs, collected from culture after CMV antigen stimulation. The rearrangement links TRBV12-3 or TRBV12-4 to TRBJ1-1; TRBD1 agrees at 7 bases. This clonotype originated in a human donor in good health (CMV status not recorded). Some clones in this sample may be carry-over from other donors' samples. CDR3 sequence (DNA): TGTGCCAGCAGCCCCGGGACAGAGGTTATGAACACTGAAGCTTTCTTT. The encoded protein is CASSPGTEVMNTEAFF.